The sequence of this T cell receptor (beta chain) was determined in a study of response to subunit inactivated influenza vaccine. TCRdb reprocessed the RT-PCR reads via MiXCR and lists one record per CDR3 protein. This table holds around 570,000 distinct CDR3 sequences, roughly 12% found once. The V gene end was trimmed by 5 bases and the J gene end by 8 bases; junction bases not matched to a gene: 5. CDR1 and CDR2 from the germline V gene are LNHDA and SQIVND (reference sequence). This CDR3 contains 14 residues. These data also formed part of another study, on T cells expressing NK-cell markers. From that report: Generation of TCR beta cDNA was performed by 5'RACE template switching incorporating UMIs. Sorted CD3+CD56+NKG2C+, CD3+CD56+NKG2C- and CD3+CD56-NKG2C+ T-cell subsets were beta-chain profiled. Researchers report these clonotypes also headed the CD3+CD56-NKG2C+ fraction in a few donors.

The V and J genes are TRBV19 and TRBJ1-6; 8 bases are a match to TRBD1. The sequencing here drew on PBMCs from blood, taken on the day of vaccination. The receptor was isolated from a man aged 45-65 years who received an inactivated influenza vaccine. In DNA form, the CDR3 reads TGTGCCAGTAGTGAGACAGGGGAGGATTCACCCCTCCACTTT. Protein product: CASSETGEDSPLHF.